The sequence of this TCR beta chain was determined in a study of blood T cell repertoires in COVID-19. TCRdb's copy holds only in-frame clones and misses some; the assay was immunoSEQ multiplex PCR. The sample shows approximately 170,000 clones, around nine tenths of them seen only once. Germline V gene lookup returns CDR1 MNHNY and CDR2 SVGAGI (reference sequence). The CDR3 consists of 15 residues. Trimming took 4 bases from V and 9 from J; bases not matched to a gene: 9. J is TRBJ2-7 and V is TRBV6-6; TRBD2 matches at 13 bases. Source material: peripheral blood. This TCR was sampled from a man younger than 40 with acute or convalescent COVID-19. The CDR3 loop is CASSFGTSGARGQYF. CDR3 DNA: TGTGCCAGCAGTTTTGGGACTAGCGGGGCCCGTGGGCAGTACTTC.